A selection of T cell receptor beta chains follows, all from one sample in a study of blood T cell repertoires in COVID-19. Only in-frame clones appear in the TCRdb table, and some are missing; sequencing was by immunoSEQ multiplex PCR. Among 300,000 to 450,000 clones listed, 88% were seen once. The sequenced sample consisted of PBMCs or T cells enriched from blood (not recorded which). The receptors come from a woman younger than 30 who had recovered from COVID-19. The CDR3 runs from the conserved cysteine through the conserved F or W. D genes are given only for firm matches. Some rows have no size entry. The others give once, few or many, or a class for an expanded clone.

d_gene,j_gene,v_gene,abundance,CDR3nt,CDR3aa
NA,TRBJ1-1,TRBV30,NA,TGTGCCTGGAGTCCAGTAGGGGTAAACACTGAAGCTTTCTTT,CAWSPVGVNTEAFF
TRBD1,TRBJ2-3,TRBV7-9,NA,TGTGCCAGCAGCTTCAATCCGGGACAGGGGGCAACAGATACGCAGTATTTT,CASSFNPGQGATDTQYF
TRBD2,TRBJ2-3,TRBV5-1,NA,TGCGCCAGCAGCTTGAGTCAAGCGGGGGGCAGCACAGATACGCAGTATTTT,CASSLSQAGGSTDTQYF
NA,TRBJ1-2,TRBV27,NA,TGTGCCAGCAGTTCACTCTCTGGGGTAGGGGGTTATTACTATGGCTACACCTTC,CASSSLSGVGGYYYGYTF
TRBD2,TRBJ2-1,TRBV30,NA,TGTGCCTGGAGTGTATCGGGACTAAAGTTCTTC,CAWSVSGLKFF
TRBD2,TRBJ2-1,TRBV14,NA,TGTGCCAGCAGCCAAGATCGGCTAGCGGGGGCTTACTACAATGAGCAGTTCTTC,CASSQDRLAGAYYNEQFF
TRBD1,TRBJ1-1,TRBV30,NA,TGTGCCTGGAATAGGGGAGCGGAAGTCAAGACAGGGGCCACTGAAGCTTTCTTT,CAWNRGAEVKTGATEAFF
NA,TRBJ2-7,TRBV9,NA,TGTGCCAGCAGCGTCGTCCCGAGCTCCTACGAGCAGTACTTC,CASSVVPSSYEQYF
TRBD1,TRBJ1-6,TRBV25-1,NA,TGTGCCAGCCTGGACCAGGGGGCTTTATCCCTCCACTTT,CASLDQGALSLHF
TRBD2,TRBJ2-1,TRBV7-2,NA,TGTGCCAGCAGTCCTAGCGGCGACTCCTACAATGAGCAGTTCTTC,CASSPSGDSYNEQFF
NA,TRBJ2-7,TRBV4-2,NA,TGTGCCAGCAGCCAAGCGGAGGAAGGGGGTTACGAGCAGTACTTC,CASSQAEEGGYEQYF
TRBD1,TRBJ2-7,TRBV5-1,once,TGCGCCAGCAGCTTTGGACAGGGGGCGGACGAGCAGTACTTC,CASSFGQGADEQYF
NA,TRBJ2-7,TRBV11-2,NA,TGTGCCAGTCACCTTGGCGGCAGGGCGAGTGAGCAGTACTTC,CASHLGGRASEQYF
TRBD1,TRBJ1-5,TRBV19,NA,TGTGCCAGTAGTACCCGGGACAGGTTCAATCAGCCCCAGCATTTT,CASSTRDRFNQPQHF
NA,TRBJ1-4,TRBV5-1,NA,TGCGCCAGCAGCTTGGCCGTCGGGACGGGGGTTGAAAAACTGTTTTTT,CASSLAVGTGVEKLFF
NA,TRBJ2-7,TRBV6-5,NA,TGTGCCAGCAGTTACTCGTGGCAGGGCGCGCGCGAGCAGTACTTC,CASSYSWQGAREQYF
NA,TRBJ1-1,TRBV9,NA,TGTGCCAGCAGCGTCCACCCCCGGACAGAGAACACTGAAGCTTTCTTT,CASSVHPRTENTEAFF
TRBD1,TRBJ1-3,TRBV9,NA,TGTGCCAGCAGCGTAGGGGCCGGGACAGATGGCTCTGGAAACACCATATATTTT,CASSVGAGTDGSGNTIYF
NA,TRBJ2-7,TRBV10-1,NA,TGCGCCAGCAGTGAGTTCCCAGGGGCGAGGTCGTACTTC,CASSEFPGARSYF
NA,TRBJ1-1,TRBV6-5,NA,TGTGCCAGCAGACAAGGACACAGGAACACTGAAGCTTTCTTT,CASRQGHRNTEAFF
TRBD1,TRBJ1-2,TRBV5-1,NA,TGCGCCAGCAGCACGGGACAGGGGGCGGGAGGCTACACCTTC,CASSTGQGAGGYTF
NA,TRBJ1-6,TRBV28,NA,TGTGCCAGCAGTTTTATGCAGGGCTCCCACTTT,CASSFMQGSHF
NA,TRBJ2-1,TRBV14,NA,TGTGCCAGCAGCCAACGGGGGTACGCTTACAATGAGCAGTTCTTC,CASSQRGYAYNEQFF
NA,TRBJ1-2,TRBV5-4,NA,TGTGCCAGCAATTTACAGTCGGGGTTGACCTACTATGGCTACACCTTC,CASNLQSGLTYYGYTF
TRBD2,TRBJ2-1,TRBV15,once,TGTGCCACCAGCATCCCCCTCAAGCGGGGGGACAATGAGCAGTTCTTC,CATSIPLKRGDNEQFF
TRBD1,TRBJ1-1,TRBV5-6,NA,TGTGCCAGCAGCTTGGCCCCAACAGGGGGGTACACTGAAGCTTTCTTT,CASSLAPTGGYTEAFF
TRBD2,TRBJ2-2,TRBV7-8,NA,TGTGCCAGCAGCGCGGGGACTAGCGGACTAGCGAACACCGGGGAGCTGTTTTTT,CASSAGTSGLANTGELFF
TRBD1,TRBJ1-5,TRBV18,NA,TGTGCCAGCTCACCGACAGGGCGGCAGCCCCAGCATTTT,CASSPTGRQPQHF
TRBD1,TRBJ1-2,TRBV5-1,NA,TGCGCCAGCAGCTTGGGACAGGGACGTGTTGGCTACACCTTC,CASSLGQGRVGYTF
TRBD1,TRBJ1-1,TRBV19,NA,TGTGCCAGCTCGGGACAGGGGGCGATCCCGAACACTGAAGCTTTCTTT,CASSGQGAIPNTEAFF
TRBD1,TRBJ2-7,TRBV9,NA,TGTGCCAGCAGCTCCCTGGGACAGGGGGCACGAGAGCAGTACTTC,CASSSLGQGAREQYF
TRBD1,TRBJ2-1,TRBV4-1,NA,TGCGCCAGCAGTCCGGGACAGGGGGCTTTCAATGAGCAGTTCTTC,CASSPGQGAFNEQFF